This TCR beta chain was profiled in a study of neurological immune-mediated disorders. With 10-nucleotide random UMIs, 5'RACE was used to make the cDNA. A single run covered 15-18 subjects with over 180 million TCR-beta sequences. TCRdb reprocessed the 5' RACE reads via MiXCR and lists one record per CDR3 protein. The sample has 80,000 to 100,000 distinct CDR3 sequences; roughly 3.5% are singletons. CDR3 size: 14 residues. V shed 8 bases, J shed 0 bases, and the junction held 3 bases outside the gene matches. Germline V gene lookup returns CDR1 SEHNR and CDR2 FQNEAQ (reference sequence). This clonotype was picked up a small number of times.

The material sequenced was PBMCs. This TCR was recovered from a woman aged 50 to 60 with multiple sclerosis. The chain recombines TRBV7-9 with TRBJ1-4; TRBD1 matches at 7 bases. In DNA, the CDR3 is TGTGCCAGCTCCGGACAGGCAACTAATGAAAAACTGTTTTTT. Translation: CASSGQATNEKLFF.